This T cell receptor beta chain was captured by sequencing in a study of TIL therapy for anti-PD-1-resistant metastatic lung cancer. Study overall: Tumor harvest preceded PD-1/PD-L1 blockade, followed by nivolumab treatment. Median tumor PD-L1 proportion score was under 7.5%. Most patients had lung adenocarcinoma; a handful of tumors were EGFR-mutant, two ALK-rearranged; half smoked currently or formerly.

Germline V gene lookup returns CDR1 MDHEN and CDR2 SYDVKM. CDR3 size: 13 residues. Trimming left V 1 base short and J 7 bases short, with 8 bases between. The libraries were made with immunoSEQ v3. Sequenced by immunoSEQ multiplex PCR; TCRdb stores in-frame clones only, minus some. The table has under 70,000 clones, about nine tenths seen once. Time point given: pre-treatment sample, taken before nivolumab and TIL therapy. This rearrangement joins TRBV28 to TRBJ1-3, with unresolved D. The clonotype comes from a person between 25 and 79 years old with non-small cell lung cancer. The material was blood, obtained at baseline. The CDR3 DNA is TGTGCCAGCAGTTTATACTCGGGGAACACCATATATTTT. Translated: CASSLYSGNTIYF.